This passage covers 15 T cell receptor beta chains from one sample sequenced in a study of CXCR3-negative and CXCR3-positive naive CD8 T cells. Study results and caveats: More hydrophobic TRB CDR3s were found in CXCR3-positive naive cells than in CXCR3-negative naive cells.

Which antigens these TCRs recognize remains unknown. 5' RACE with UMI labels generated the TRB cDNA libraries. TCRdb reprocessed the 5' RACE reads and reports one entry per CDR3 protein, with no DNA. Its clone listing holds about 150,000 distinct CDR3 sequences. The sample consisted of naive CXCR3+ CD8+ T cells from blood. Subset here: CD45RO-CCR7+CD27+CD95- naive CD8+ T cells expressing CXCR3 (TNR3+). These receptors all come from a human donor in good health. Some clones in this sample may be carry-over from other donors' samples.

This chain links TRBV20-1 with TRBJ1-1; the D gene TCRdb calls, TRBD1, cannot be checked with no DNA. Germline assignment: CDR1 DFQATT and CDR2 SNEGSKA (reference sequence). This CDR3 is 16 amino acids long. The chain's CDR3 is CSARDLWTGSSTEAFF.

V and J are TRBV7-9 and TRBJ2-3. Germline V gene data show CDR1 as SEHNR and CDR2 as FQNEAQ (reference sequence). CDR3 length: 14 residues. CDR3 sequence reads: CASSLDATTDTQYF.

The chain links TRBV28 to TRBJ2-5; lacking DNA, the TRBD2 call made by TCRdb goes unchecked. Germline V gene data show CDR1 as MDHEN and CDR2 as SYDVKM. This CDR3 has 19 residues. The CDR3 here is CASSSLWGLAGGVQETQYF.

The J gene is TRBJ1-2, the V gene TRBV5-6; TCRdb's D call, TRBD1, is unchecked because there is no DNA. The germline CDR1 and CDR2 sequences are SGHDT and YYEEEE. This CDR3 region has 14 residues. The CDR3 reads CASSLSGTVEGYTF.

The V and J genes are TRBV5-1 and TRBJ2-1. CDR1 is SGHRS and CDR2 is YFSETQ in the germline V gene. The CDR3 extends over 13 amino acids. The CDR3 spells CASSDDSYNEQFF.

This chain joins TRBV30 and TRBJ1-5; TCRdb's D gene call, TRBD1, goes unchecked for lack of DNA. CDR1 is GTSNPN, CDR2 SVGIG, per germline (reference sequence). The CDR3 has 14 amino acids. The CDR3 protein is CAWSRQGSNQPQHF.

The V call is TRBV10-3, the J call TRBJ1-5; the TRBD1 assignment by TCRdb is unverifiable without DNA. Germline V gives CDR1 ENHRY, CDR2 SYGVKD. This CDR3 comprises 15 residues. CDR3 in amino acids: CATQLNQGAAQPQHF.

V gene TRBV7-3 combines with J gene TRBJ2-1. CDR3 length equals 14 residues. Germline V gene lookup returns CDR1 SGHTA and CDR2 FQGTGA. The CDR3 loop is CASSPGLLNNEQFF. The complete variable domain, with remaining parts taken from reference TRBV7-3 and TRBJ2-1, reads GAGVSQTPSNKVTEKGKYVELRCDPISGHTALYWYRQSLGQGPEFLIYFQGTGAADDSGLPNDRFFAVRPEGSVSTLKIQRTERGDSAVYLCASSPGLLNNEQFFGPGTRLTVL.

The chain is built from TRBV7-9 and TRBJ2-7. Germline V gives CDR1 SEHNR, CDR2 FQNEAQ (reference sequence). The CDR3 length is 13 residues. CDR3 protein: CASMADDSYEQYF. Drawing the rest from reference TRBV7-9 and TRBJ2-7, the complete variable domain is DTGVSQNPRHKITKRGQNVTFRCDPISEHNRLYWYRQTLGQGPEFLTYFQNEAQLEKSRLLSDRFSAERPKGSFSTLEIQRTEQGDSAMYLCASMADDSYEQYFGPGTRLTVT.

The chain links TRBV11-1 to TRBJ1-5; no DNA is available, so the TRBD1 call from TCRdb remains unchecked. The germline gives CDR1 SGHAT, CDR2 FQDESV (reference sequence). CDR3 size: 16 residues. CDR3: CASSSQTGVKNQPQHF.

This sequence joins TRBV30 and TRBJ2-3; absent DNA, TCRdb's TRBD1 call cannot be checked. The V gene's germline CDR1 is GTSNPN and CDR2 SVGIG (reference sequence). The CDR3 extends over 14 amino acids. CDR3 sequence: CAWQQELSTDTQYF.

The chain links TRBV29-1 to TRBJ2-5; the TRBD1 assignment by TCRdb is unverifiable without DNA. There are 16 residues in the CDR3. Germline-derived CDR1 and CDR2 are SQVTM and ANQGSEA. The CDR3: CSVEDWGPTYQETQYF.

The rearrangement joins TRBV7-2 to TRBJ2-1; with no DNA, the TCRdb D assignment of TRBD1 cannot be verified. The CDR3 consists of 18 residues. Germline CDR1 SGHTA, CDR2 FQGNSA. CDR3 residues: CASSPYRGMGRSGDEQFF.

The chain carries TRBV7-9 and TRBJ2-2; TCRdb designates TRBD1, a call that cannot be tested without DNA. This CDR3 is built from 16 residues. CDR1 is SEHNR, CDR2 FQNEAQ, per germline (reference sequence). The CDR3 spells CASSPDGTPNTGELFF.

The J gene is TRBJ2-1, the V gene TRBV12-3 or TRBV12-4; with no DNA, the TCRdb D assignment of TRBD2 cannot be verified. This CDR3 is built from 15 residues. CDR3 loop: CASSLDSSGYNEQFF.